This is a list of T cell receptor beta chains from one sample in a study of T cell responses to AZD1222 COVID-19 vaccine. Libraries were prepared by immunoSEQ multiplex PCR; TCRdb keeps only in-frame clonotypes and omits some of them. Of hundreds of thousands of clones detected, 94% appear once; the ten largest clones hold 0.55%. The input for sequencing was peripheral blood, taken 28 days after the second AZD1222 dose. The receptors shown here come from an adult who received the AZD1222 COVID-19 vaccine. Each CDR3 is given with its conserved first and last residue. The D gene is left open where the match is weak. Clone size is shown for a subset of rows, as once, few, many or a class of expanded clone.

clone_size j_call d_call v_call cdr3_nt cdr3_aa
NA TRBJ2-2 TRBD1 TRBV5-1 TGCGCCAGCAGCCCCTCGACAGGGAAGGACGGGGAGCTGTTTTTT CASSPSTGKDGELFF
once TRBJ2-3 NA TRBV5-4 TGTGCCAGCAGCCCCCCTATAGGGACCACAGATACGCAGTATTTT CASSPPIGTTDTQYF
NA TRBJ2-7 TRBD2 TRBV4-3 TGCGCCAGCAGCCAGCGACTAGCGGGAGTCTCCTACGAGCAGTACTTC CASSQRLAGVSYEQYF
NA TRBJ1-5 NA TRBV20-1 TGCAGTGCTAGTGGGGTTAGGGATCAGCCCCAGCATTTT CSASGVRDQPQHF
NA TRBJ1-2 TRBD1 TRBV6-6 TGTGCCAGCAGTGCAAACAGGGGCTCCTATGGCTACACCTTC CASSANRGSYGYTF
once TRBJ1-6 NA TRBV28 TGTGCCAGCAGTTTACAGATTCCTAATTCACCCCTCCACTTT CASSLQIPNSPLHF
NA TRBJ1-1 TRBD1 TRBV30 TGTGCCTGGACTTCCAGGGGGCTCCTTCGGACTGAAGCTTTCTTT CAWTSRGLLRTEAFF
NA TRBJ2-3 NA TRBV24-1 TGTGCCACCAGTGAACTGACCGGGGCCCCAGATACGCAGTATTTT CATSELTGAPDTQYF
NA TRBJ1-1 NA TRBV19 TGTGCCAGTACCCCCGGTGGGAACACTGAAGCTTTCTTT CASTPGGNTEAFF
NA TRBJ2-1 TRBD2 TRBV7-9 TGTGCCAGCACCAGCCGGACTAGCGGGACGAGTGAGCAGTTCTTC CASTSRTSGTSEQFF
NA TRBJ1-1 NA TRBV5-1 TGCGCCAGCAGCCCGTCGGGGGATACTGAAGCTTTCTTT CASSPSGDTEAFF
NA TRBJ1-2 TRBD1 TRBV5-5 TGTGCCAGCGGGGACAGCCCATCCTTCTATGGCTACACCTTC CASGDSPSFYGYTF
NA TRBJ2-2 TRBD1 TRBV6-5 TGTGCCAGCAGCGGGTCGACAGGGAGCACCGGGGAGCTGTTTTTT CASSGSTGSTGELFF
NA TRBJ2-2 TRBD1 TRBV6-5 TGTGCCAGCAGTACGGGACAGACGAACACCGGGGAGCTGTTTTTT CASSTGQTNTGELFF
NA TRBJ2-5 NA TRBV25-1 TGTGCCAGCAGTGCCAGACACGTTCAAGAGACCCAGTACTTC CASSARHVQETQYF
NA TRBJ1-5 TRBD1 TRBV7-8 TGTGCCAGCAGCTTCAGACAGGGAGGAGGGGATCAGCCCCAGCATTTT CASSFRQGGGDQPQHF
NA TRBJ1-6 TRBD1 TRBV19 TGTGCCAGTAGTGATATTACAGGGGGGAATTCACCCCTCCACTTT CASSDITGGNSPLHF
NA TRBJ1-6 NA TRBV5-1 TGCGCCAGCAGCCCAGAAACCAGGGTGCTATCGCAGGGAATTTCACCCCTCCACTTT CASSPETRVLSQGISPLHF
NA TRBJ1-5 TRBD1 TRBV28 TGTGCCAGCAGTCCCAAATTCAGGGGGTTCAATCAGCCCCAGCATTTT CASSPKFRGFNQPQHF
NA TRBJ1-2 TRBD1 TRBV5-1 TGCGCCAGCAGCTCACAGGGGGTTGATGGCTACACCTTC CASSSQGVDGYTF
NA TRBJ2-3 NA TRBV6-5 TGTGCCAGCAGTCCCGGGTTCACAGATACGCAGTATTTT CASSPGFTDTQYF
NA TRBJ2-2 TRBD2 TRBV3-1/TRBV3-2 TGTGCCAGCACCCAGCGTGGCGGGGGAAGAACCGGGGAGCTGTTTTTT CASTQRGGGRTGELFF
NA TRBJ2-7 NA TRBV28 TGTGCCAGCAGTTTTAATCCAGGGGCTGGCGAGCAGTACTTC CASSFNPGAGEQYF
once TRBJ2-7 TRBD1 TRBV3-1/TRBV3-2 TGTGCCAGCGCCAGGGTCCCGGGACAGGCACACGAGCAGTACTTC CASARVPGQAHEQYF
NA TRBJ1-2 TRBD1 TRBV6-5 TGTGCCAGCAGTTACCTGCAGGACAGGAGCTATGGCTACACCTTC CASSYLQDRSYGYTF
NA TRBJ1-1 TRBD1 TRBV2 TGTGCCAGCAGGGGAGGGACAGGGGCATCTAGGGGGACTGAAGCTTTCTTT CASRGGTGASRGTEAFF
NA TRBJ1-5 NA TRBV7-2 TGTGCCAGCAGCTTAGCGCCGGGGAGTGGCAATCAGCCCCAGCATTTT CASSLAPGSGNQPQHF
NA TRBJ1-6 NA TRBV5-4 TGTGCCAGCAGCTTGGCCCCGGATAGCTCCTATAATTCACCCCTCCACTTT CASSLAPDSSYNSPLHF
NA TRBJ1-1 NA TRBV28 TGTGCCAGCAGGTATTACAGGAACACTGAAGCTTTCTTT CASRYYRNTEAFF